These 10 T cell receptor beta chains came from one sample sequenced in a study of CD8 T cells in Susac syndrome. A quantity of about 0.45 to 1 ug RNA underwent reverse transcription using random hexamers. TCRdb re-derived calls from the immunoSEQ multiplex PCR reads in MiXCR, one entry per CDR3 protein. The sample has 95,000 to 150,000 distinct CDR3 sequences, 90% to 95% seen once; the top ten hold about 0.28%. The sequenced material came from CD8+ T cells from PBMCs. Source of these receptors: a human donor with Susac syndrome.

V and J are TRBV6-5 and TRBJ1-4; perhaps TRBD1 as D (6 bases). This CDR3 spans 13 amino acids. Between the trimmed V and J ends, which lost 2 bases and 13 bases, there was a span of 14 bases. Germline V gives CDR1 MNHEY, CDR2 SVGAGI. In DNA form, the CDR3 reads TGTGCCAGCAGTTACGGGGCGAGGGGGGCACTGTTTTTT. Translation gives CASSYGARGALFF.

For the CDR3, the DNA is TGTGCCAGCAGCGCCGGGACGGCCTTGAACGGGGAGCTGTTTTTT. Protein product: CASSAGTALNGELFF. This sequence joins TRBV9 and TRBJ2-2; D assignment may be TRBD1 or TRBD2 (5 bases each). Germline V CDR1 and CDR2: SGDLS, YYNGEE. This CDR3 has 15 residues. Trimming took 3 bases from V and 7 from J, leaving 16 bases between them. Looking up the rest from reference TRBV9 and TRBJ2-2 gives the full variable domain: DSGVTQTPKHLITATGQRVTLRCSPRSGDLSVYWYQQSLDQGLQFLIQYYNGEERAKGNILERFSAQQFPDLHSELNLSSLELGDSALYFCASSAGTALNGELFFGEGSRLTVL.

The V gene is TRBV12-3 or TRBV12-4, the J gene TRBJ2-1; 14 bases are a match to TRBD2. The V gene end was trimmed by 5 bases and the J gene end by 8 bases; junction bases not matched to a gene: 8. The CDR3 runs to 16 residues. The CDR3 DNA reads as TGTGCCAGCAGTCCAATGACTAGCGGGGGGGCCGATGAGCAGTTCTTC. Translating it yields CASSPMTSGGADEQFF.

V usage is TRBV13 and J usage is TRBJ2-5; either TRBD1 or TRBD2 may fit D (6 bases each). Trimming stripped 5 bases from V and 2 bases from J, with 15 bases between. Germline loops: CDR1 PRHDT, CDR2 FYEKMQ (reference sequence). This CDR3 region has 15 residues. The CDR3: CASSAPRGLQETQYF. The CDR3, as DNA: TGTGCCAGCAGCGCACCTCGGGGGCTACAAGAGACCCAGTACTTC.

The chain carries TRBV10-2 and TRBJ2-1; D call uncertain. Germline V gene sequence: CDR1 WSHSY, CDR2 SAAADI. The V and J ends lost 5 bases and 0 bases respectively, with 11 bases between them. The CDR3 spans 15 residues. Here the CDR3 DNA reads TGCGCCAGCAGTTATACTCCAGGCTCCTACAATGAGCAGTTCTTC. This codes for CASSYTPGSYNEQFF.

The chain uses TRBV3-1 and TRBJ2-3; 9 bases are shared with TRBD2. This CDR3 region has 18 residues. The ends lost 0 bases at V and 2 bases at J; junction bases unmatched: 9. Germline CDR1 LGHDT, CDR2 YNNKEL (reference sequence). The CDR3 bases are TGTGCCAGCAGCCAAGATTGGCCTAGCGGGGAAAACACAGATACGCAGTATTTT. The encoded protein is CASSQDWPSGENTDTQYF.

The rearrangement links TRBV27 to TRBJ1-5, with D hard to call. The CDR3 spans 13 residues. Trimming pared 2 bases from V and 3 bases from J, leaving 5 bases between. Germline lookup yields CDR1 MNHEY and CDR2 SMNVEV (reference sequence). The CDR3 DNA follows: TGTGCCAGCAGTTTAGTCGCCAATCAGCCCCAGCATTTT. Translating it yields CASSLVANQPQHF.

The chain carries TRBV9 and TRBJ1-3; tentative D call: TRBD1 (5 bases). Trimming removed 4 bases at V and 2 bases at J, with 13 bases between. Germline V gene lookup returns CDR1 SGDLS and CDR2 YYNGEE. The CDR3 totals 15 residues. DNA for the CDR3: TGTGCCAGCAGCAATACAGGTGGCGCTGGAAACACCATATATTTT. It codes for CASSNTGGAGNTIYF.

This chain links TRBV5-1 with TRBJ2-5; 8 bases match TRBD2. J lost 3 bases, V lost 4 bases, and 11 bases had no gene match. The CDR3 has 16 amino acids. The germline V gene encodes CDR1 SGHRS and CDR2 YFSETQ. CDR3 amino acids: CASSKLTSVEEETQYF. In DNA form, the CDR3 reads TGCGCCAGCAGCAAACTGACTAGCGTCGAAGAAGAGACCCAGTACTTC.

This clonotype has a single count. This chain connects TRBV20-1 to TRBJ1-1; TRBD1 matches 9 bases. V was clipped by 6 bases and J by 7 bases; unmatched bases: 9. Per the germline V gene, CDR1 is DFQATT and CDR2 is SNEGSKA (reference sequence). CDR3 size: 13 residues. In DNA form, the CDR3 reads TGCAGTGCAAGGACAGGGGAAATCGGTGAAGCTTTCTTT. Its translation: CSARTGEIGEAFF.